The clone carrying this TCR beta chain was counted between two and nine times. The antigen is undetermined. Sequencing was limited to surgery cases with top T cell transcript signatures in brain tissue. Patients received at least one anti-epileptic drug before surgery. The CDR3 spans 14 residues. V gave up 2 bases and J gave up 5 bases, with 12 bases separating them. CDR1 and CDR2 from the germline V gene are SGHTA and FQGTGA. The assay was immunoSEQ multiplex PCR, and TCRdb's table has in-frame clones only and misses some. Of about 7,400 clones listed, roughly 73% are singletons. This record belongs to a study of brain T cells in children with intractable seizures. Findings of the study overall: Clones missing pre-surgery may reflect undersampling of that blood sample. Known viral epitope-specific CDR3s closely matched each case's top public brain CDR3.

The source material was resected brain tissue, sampled at surgery. This clonotype was sampled from a boy younger than two with tuberous sclerosis and intractable seizures. The chain uses TRBV7-3 and TRBJ2-5; D is unresolved. CDR3 DNA sequence: TGTGCCAGCAGCTTATCCGGGCCGAGGGAGACCCAGTACTTC. It encodes CASSLSGPRETQYF. Filled out from reference TRBV7-3 and TRBJ2-5, the complete variable domain reads GAGVSQTPSNKVTEKGKYVELRCDPISGHTALYWYRQSLGQGPEFLIYFQGTGAADDSGLPNDRFFAVRPEGSVSTLKIQRTERGDSAVYLCASSLSGPRETQYFGPGTRLLVL.